Below are 19 T cell receptor beta chains sequenced from a single sample in a study of cytomegalovirus exposure and HLA in healthy donors. Use of 60 Vbeta and 13 Jbeta primers characterized the PCR. Produced via immunoSEQ multiplex PCR; TCRdb's table is partial and in-frame only. In the table there are 150,000 to 200,000 clones, about four fifths of which are singletons. The sample was PBMCs. The receptors here all came from a man aged 40-50 years in good health and CMV-seropositive.

The chain employs TRBV5-6 and TRBJ1-2, with 9 bases fitting TRBD1. After removal of 6 bases from V and 2 bases from J, the junction contained 8 bases not matched to a gene. There are 15 residues in the CDR3. The germline CDR1 and CDR2 sequences are SGHDT and YYEEEE. The CDR3 region has the DNA TGTGCCAGCAACCTTTTGACAGGGGGGAACTATGGCTACACCTTC. Protein: CASNLLTGGNYGYTF. Full variable domain (missing parts from reference TRBV5-6 and TRBJ1-2): DAGVTQSPTHLIKTRGQQVTLRCSPKSGHDTVSWYQQALGQGPQFIFQYYEEEERQRGNFPDRFSGHQFPNYSSELNVNALLLGDSALYLCASNLLTGGNYGYTFGSGTRLTVV.

The chain carries TRBV19 and TRBJ1-6; perhaps TRBD1 as D (5 bases). Germline V gene data show CDR1 as LNHDA and CDR2 as SQIVND (reference sequence). The V end was cut by 9 bases, the J end by 10 bases, with 13 bases between. This CDR3 has 12 amino acids. CDR3 protein: CASSDIRSPLHF. The CDR3 region has the DNA TGTGCCAGCTCGGACATCCGATCACCCCTCCACTTT.

This clone has a single count. The V and J genes are TRBV7-9 and TRBJ2-1; 9 nucleotides align to TRBD2. Germline V lookup: CDR1 SEHNR, CDR2 FQNEAQ (reference sequence). This CDR3 is 18 amino acids long. The junction had 11 bases not matched to a gene; V was cut back by 1 base and J by 4 bases. The CDR3 sequence is CASSLGLMREGRYNEQFF. The CDR3 nucleotides are TGTGCCAGCAGCTTAGGTTTGATGCGGGAGGGGCGGTACAATGAGCAGTTCTTC. Full variable domain (outside the CDR3, taken from reference TRBV7-9 and TRBJ2-1): DTGVSQNPRHKITKRGQNVTFRCDPISEHNRLYWYRQTLGQGPEFLTYFQNEAQLEKSRLLSDRFSAERPKGSFSTLEIQRTEQGDSAMYLCASSLGLMREGRYNEQFFGPGTRLTVL.

The V gene is TRBV7-2, the J gene TRBJ1-5, with D possibly TRBD1 on 5 matching bases. Trimming pared 5 bases from V and 7 bases from J, leaving 12 bases between. Germline-derived CDR1 and CDR2 are SGHTA and FQGNSA. The CDR3 has 13 residues. This chain's CDR3 is CASSVQESQPQHF. CDR3 DNA sequence: TGTGCCAGCAGCGTACAGGAATCGCAGCCCCAGCATTTT.

The rearrangement links TRBV7-8 to TRBJ2-1; TRBD2 matches 14 bases. Germline CDR1 SGHVS, CDR2 FQNEAQ. CDR3 length: 15 residues. The V segment lost 4 bases and the J segment 6 bases; nucleotides outside the gene matches: 2. The CDR3 bases are TGTGCCAGCAGCTCGACTAGCGGGAGGGCCAATGAGCAGTTCTTC. Translated, it gives CASSSTSGRANEQFF.

The J gene is TRBJ2-3, the V gene TRBV7-8, with a possible D match to TRBD2 (6 bases). The germline CDR1 and CDR2 sequences are SGHVS and FQNEAQ. V lost 5 bases and J lost 0, with 12 bases in between. The CDR3 contains 15 residues. CDR3 sequence (DNA): TGTGCCAGCAGCCCCTTTGGGGGGAGCACAGATACGCAGTATTTT. Translating it yields CASSPFGGSTDTQYF.

This chain links TRBV6-5 with TRBJ2-3; weak D call: TRBD2 (5 bases). This CDR3 has 15 residues. The V and J ends lost 5 bases and 4 bases respectively, with 16 bases between them. Germline CDR1 reads MNHEY; CDR2 reads SVGAGI. CDR3 coding DNA: TGTGCCAGCAGTAGAGGACCAGCGAGGGCAGATACGCAGTATTTT. It encodes CASSRGPARADTQYF.

This chain joins TRBV5-1 and TRBJ2-3; tentatively, D is TRBD2 (7 bases). The V end lost 0 bases, the J end lost 0 bases, and 14 bases lay between the germline ends. The CDR3 contains 17 residues. In germline, CDR1 is SGHRS, CDR2 YFSETQ. CDR3 residues: CASSLVGGGHSTDTQYF. CDR3 DNA: TGCGCCAGCAGCTTGGTTGGGGGGGGCCATAGCACAGATACGCAGTATTTT. The full variable domain, with the rest looked up from reference TRBV5-1 and TRBJ2-3, is KAGVTQTPRYLIKTRGQQVTLSCSPISGHRSVSWYQQTPGQGLQFLFEYFSETQRNKGNFPGRFSGRQFSNSRSEMNVSTLELGDSALYLCASSLVGGGHSTDTQYFGPGTRLTVL.

This chain connects TRBV7-9 to TRBJ2-6; D perhaps matches TRBD1 (6 bases). Germline V gives CDR1 SEHNR, CDR2 FQNEAQ (reference sequence). Trimming shortened V by 5 bases and J by 2 bases, and 19 bases separated the two germline ends. The CDR3 is 18 amino acids. CDR3 loop: CASSPQGRTITGANVLTF. DNA of the CDR3: TGTGCCAGCAGCCCCCAGGGGCGAACGATAACTGGGGCCAACGTCCTGACTTTC.

The chain recombines TRBV30 with TRBJ1-2, with D tentatively TRBD1 (5 bases). The CDR3 runs 15 residues. Germline-derived CDR1 and CDR2 are GTSNPN and SVGIG (reference sequence). V was pared by 0 bases and J by 7 bases, with 18 bases between. The DNA of the CDR3 is TGTGCCTGGAGTGTACTTCTCGGGGGGAGCGGTGGCTACACCTTC. Translating it yields CAWSVLLGGSGGYTF.

The chain carries TRBV5-1 and TRBJ2-7; D gene unclear. CDR3 length: 13 residues. CDR1 is SGHRS, CDR2 YFSETQ, per germline. V was shortened by 3 bases and J by 9 bases, with 16 bases between the two germline ends. The CDR3 protein is CASSSEPAIGQYF. Here the CDR3 DNA reads TGCGCCAGCAGCTCGGAGCCGGCGATCGGGCAGTACTTC.

V is TRBV5-1 and J is TRBJ1-2; D possibly corresponds to TRBD1 (5 bases). Germline CDR1 reads SGHRS; CDR2 reads YFSETQ. This CDR3 spans 13 amino acids. V was cut by 5 bases and J by 2 bases, with 10 bases left in between. The chain's CDR3 is CASSEAGNYGYTF. In nucleotides, the CDR3 is TGCGCCAGCAGTGAGGCAGGGAACTATGGCTACACCTTC. Drawing the rest from reference TRBV5-1 and TRBJ1-2, the complete variable domain is KAGVTQTPRYLIKTRGQQVTLSCSPISGHRSVSWYQQTPGQGLQFLFEYFSETQRNKGNFPGRFSGRQFSNSRSEMNVSTLELGDSALYLCASSEAGNYGYTFGSGTRLTVV.

The genes are TRBV2 and TRBJ2-5, with 14 bases matching TRBD2. The DNA end is more similar to TRBJ2-7, so the J call may be wrong. The germline V gene has CDR1 SNHLY and CDR2 FYNNEI. The CDR3 consists of 16 residues. The CDR3 loop is CASRDPGLAGDAEQYF. As DNA, the CDR3 is TGTGCCAGCAGAGACCCGGGACTAGCGGGAGACGCCGAGCAGTACTTC.

The chain is built from TRBV18 and TRBJ2-5, with D uncertain. V lost 2 bases, J lost 2 bases, and 6 bases lay in between. The CDR3 consists of 13 residues. The germline V gene encodes CDR1 KGHSH and CDR2 LQKENI. The CDR3, as DNA: TGTGCCAGCTCACCAGGCGGTCAAGAGACCCAGTACTTC. Translated: CASSPGGQETQYF. Drawing the rest from reference TRBV18 and TRBJ2-5, the complete variable domain is NAGVMQNPRHLVRRRGQEARLRCSPMKGHSHVYWYRQLPEEGLKFMVYLQKENIIDESGMPKERFSAEFPKEGPSILRIQQVVRGDSAAYFCASSPGGQETQYFGPGTRLLVL.

The gene calls are TRBV11-2 and TRBJ2-1; no reliable D call. Germline values: CDR1 SGHAT, CDR2 FQNNGV. The ends were cut back, 5 bases at V and 7 bases at J, with 12 bases in the middle. The CDR3 runs to 13 residues. CDR3 in amino acids: CASSPSTRNEQFF. CDR3 nucleotide sequence: TGTGCCAGCAGCCCATCAACGCGGAATGAGCAGTTCTTC.

The rearrangement links TRBV19 to TRBJ1-3; D might be TRBD1 (6 bases). The CDR3 spans 15 residues. V was pared by 7 bases and J by 3 bases, with 16 bases between. Per germline, CDR1 LNHDA and CDR2 SQIVND (reference sequence). DNA of the CDR3: TGTGCCAGTACCCCCCCGACAGGAGGTGGAAACACCATATATTTT. Amino acids: CASTPPTGGGNTIYF.

The rearrangement links TRBV9 to TRBJ2-1; 8 nucleotides line up with TRBD2. The V gene end was trimmed by 5 bases and the J gene end by 4 bases; junction bases not matched to a gene: 8. The CDR3 has 15 amino acids. Per the germline V gene, CDR1 is SGDLS and CDR2 is YYNGEE. The CDR3 nucleotides read TGTGCCAGCAGTCGGGGACTAGAAAAGTACAATGAGCAGTTCTTC. Translated: CASSRGLEKYNEQFF.

The DNA for the CDR3 is TGTGCCAGCAGCCAAACAGCGGGACTAGCGGGCTACGAGCAGTACTTC. Its protein product is CASSQTAGLAGYEQYF. The chain employs TRBV4-2 and TRBJ2-7; 12 bases map to TRBD2. V gave up 2 bases and J gave up 3 bases; unmatched junction bases: 5. Per the germline V gene, CDR1 is LGHNA and CDR2 is YNFKEQ. The CDR3 runs 16 residues.

A word on this clone: The same CDR3 arises from other DNA sequences in this sample as well. This chain's CDR3 is CASSPSSGANVLTF. The CDR3, as DNA: TGTGCCAGCTCACCGAGCTCTGGGGCCAACGTCCTGACTTTC. This chain connects TRBV18 to TRBJ2-6; D gene unclear. Trimming stripped 3 bases from V and 0 bases from J, with 3 bases between. The CDR3 spans 14 residues. Germline-derived CDR1 and CDR2 are KGHSH and LQKENI.